The clone carrying this T cell receptor (beta chain) was detected only a few times. Profiling relied on immunoSEQ multiplex PCR, and the TCRdb table lists in-frame clones only, not all of them. This sample has 15,000 or so clones, with about 34% found just once. The CDR3 loop spans 14 amino acids. The V end was cut by 7 bases, the J end by 4 bases, with 13 bases between. Germline V gene sequence: CDR1 LNHDA, CDR2 SQIVND (reference sequence). This entry comes from a study of graft-versus-host responses after intestinal transplantation. The gene calls are TRBV19 and TRBJ1-4, with a weak D call TRBD1 (6 bases). This TCR derives from a human patient who received an intestinal transplant. The material sequenced was alloreactive CD4+ T cells from a mixed lymphocyte reaction culture, taken before intestinal transplant. The subset was: CFSE-low proliferating T cells sorted from roughly six-day pre-transplant mixed lymphocyte reaction (GvH or HvG direction). The CDR3 reads CASMQGLRNEKLFF. DNA for the CDR3: TGTGCCAGTATGCAGGGGTTACGTAATGAAAAACTGTTTTTT. The complete variable domain, with remaining parts taken from reference TRBV19 and TRBJ1-4, reads DGGITQSPKYLFRKEGQNVTLSCEQNLNHDAMYWYRQDPGQGLRLIYYSQIVNDFQKGDIAEGYSVSREKKESFPLTVTSAQKNPTAFYLCASMQGLRNEKLFFGSGTQLSVL.